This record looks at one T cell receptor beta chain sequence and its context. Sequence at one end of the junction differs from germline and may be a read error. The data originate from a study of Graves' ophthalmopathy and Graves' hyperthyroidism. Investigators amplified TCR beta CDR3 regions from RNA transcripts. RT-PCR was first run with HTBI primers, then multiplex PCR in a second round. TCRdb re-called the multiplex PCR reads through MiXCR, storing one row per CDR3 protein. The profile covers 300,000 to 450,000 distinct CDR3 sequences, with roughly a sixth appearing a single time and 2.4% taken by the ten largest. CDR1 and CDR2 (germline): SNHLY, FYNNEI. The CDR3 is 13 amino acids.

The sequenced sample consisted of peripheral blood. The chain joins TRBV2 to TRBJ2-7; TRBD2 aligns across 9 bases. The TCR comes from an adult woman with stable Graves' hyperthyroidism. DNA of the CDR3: TGTGCCAGCACTGGGACTAGCAGCTACGAGCAGTGCTTC. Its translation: CASTGTSSYEQCF. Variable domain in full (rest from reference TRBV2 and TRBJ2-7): EPEVTQTPSHQVTQMGQEVILRCVPISNHLYFYWYRQILGQKVEFLVSFYNNEISEKSEIFDDQFSVERPDGSNFTLKIRSTKLEDSAMYFCASTGTSSYEQCFGPGTRLTVT.